This T cell receptor beta chain was found in a study of blood T cell repertoires in COVID-19. Deletions cut 6 bases from V and 3 bases from J, with 18 bases between. Germline V gene data show CDR1 as SNHLY and CDR2 as FYNNEI. CDR3 length equals 16 residues. Original processing notes: The assay estimated nucleated cells by amplifying reference gene primers. Sequencing used immunoSEQ multiplex PCR; TCRdb keeps in-frame clones, though not all of them. Clone size and the V and J calls come from that table; the DNA yielded D and trimming. Here the sample spans about 70,000 clones, roughly 87% being singletons.

The sample taken for sequencing was peripheral blood. The rearrangement links TRBV2 to TRBJ1-5, with D possibly TRBD1 on 6 matching bases. The TCR originated in a woman between 18 and 30 years old with acute or convalescent COVID-19. CDR3 residues: CASSPLGGADNQPQHF. CDR3 DNA sequence: TGTGCCAGCAGCCCTCTGGGGGGGGCGGACAATCAGCCCCAGCATTTT.